This record concerns one TCR beta chain sequence. This record belongs to a study of control samples from healthy donors and cancer patients. TCRdb's copy holds only in-frame clones and misses some; the assay was immunoSEQ multiplex PCR. The data hold more than 60,000 clones, with around 86% observed a single time. Trimming removed 0 bases from V and 0 bases from J, with 9 bases in between. Germline values: CDR1 SGHRS, CDR2 YFSETQ. The CDR3 is 16 amino acids. The sequence was collected from a woman in her 50s with colorectal cancer. Sample: PBMCs. The gene calls are TRBV5-1 and TRBJ2-2; D is unclear. The DNA for the CDR3 is TGCGCCAGCAGCTTGGCCCTAGATGCGAACACCGGGGAGCTGTTTTTT. Protein sequence: CASSLALDANTGELFF.